These 10 T cell receptor beta chains were sequenced from one sample in a study of blood T cell repertoires in COVID-19 (dated by TCRdb to 2020 to 2021). The method behind the library was the immunoSEQ multiplex PCR assay. TCRdb retrieved this table from immuneACCESS and kept in-frame rearrangements only. Not all clones are present; in checked studies, unresolved V genes account for under half, and no reason is known for the remainder. The sample table records about 46,000 clones; 70% to 90% of these occur just once. The ten top clones hold under 4% of the sample. The sample consisted of PBMCs or T cells enriched from blood (not recorded which). The receptors stem from a woman between 45 and 65 years old who had recovered from COVID-19.

The chain joins TRBV5-1 to TRBJ2-1, with 8 bases matching TRBD1. This CDR3 contains 15 residues. The germline V gene encodes CDR1 SGHRS and CDR2 YFSETQ. With 0 bases clipped from V and 6 bases from J, the junction kept 5 bases outside the gene matches. CDR3 coding DNA: TGCGCCAGCAGCTTGGTGGGACAGGCGATCAATGAGCAGTTCTTC. Its translation: CASSLVGQAINEQFF.

The V call is TRBV6-6, the J call TRBJ2-5, with D possibly TRBD2 on 5 matching bases. Germline CDR1 MNHNY, CDR2 SVGAGI (reference sequence). V was cut by 5 bases and J by 5 bases, with 21 bases left in between. This CDR3 is built from 16 residues. Here the CDR3 reads CASSNREEVFAETQYF. DNA for the CDR3: TGTGCCAGCAGTAACCGCGAGGAGGTCTTCGCGGAGACCCAGTACTTC.

The V and J genes are TRBV4-1 and TRBJ2-5; 8 positions match TRBD1. CDR3 length equals 16 residues. Germline CDR1 reads MGHRA; CDR2 reads YSYEKL. The ends lost 1 base at V and 1 base at J; junction bases unmatched: 5. Written as DNA, the CDR3 is TGCGCCAGCAGCCAAGGGACAGGGTATTTCCAAGAGACCCAGTACTTC. It translates to CASSQGTGYFQETQYF.

This sequence joins TRBV19 and TRBJ2-7; a possible D gene is TRBD2 (6 bases). V lost 10 bases to trimming and J lost 2 bases, with 18 bases between them. Germline V gene sequence: CDR1 LNHDA, CDR2 SQIVND (reference sequence). The CDR3 runs 14 residues. CDR3 residues: CATSSGDGTYEQYF. The CDR3 DNA is TGTGCCACCTCATCGGGGGACGGCACCTACGAGCAGTACTTC.

CDR3: CASSLGGTPIPYEQYF. Written as DNA, the CDR3 is TGTGCCAGCAGCTTAGGCGGGACTCCCATCCCCTACGAGCAGTACTTC. The chain couples TRBV7-2 to TRBJ2-7, with TRBD2 as a possible D gene (6 bases). CDR3 size: 16 residues. V lost 1 base and J lost 2, with 15 bases in between. Germline V gives CDR1 SGHTA, CDR2 FQGNSA. The full variable domain, with the rest looked up from reference TRBV7-2 and TRBJ2-7, is GAGVSQSPSNKVTEKGKDVELRCDPISGHTALYWYRQSLGQGLEFLIYFQGNSAPDKSGLPSDRFSAERTGGSVSTLTIQRTQQEDSAVYLCASSLGGTPIPYEQYFGPGTRLTVT.

V usage is TRBV7-2 and J usage is TRBJ2-7, with a possible D match to TRBD1 (5 bases). The V end was cut by 5 bases, the J end by 1 base, with 15 bases between. The CDR3 has 15 amino acids. Germline loops: CDR1 SGHTA, CDR2 FQGNSA. The CDR3 sequence is CASSPQGRTSYEQYF. In DNA form, the CDR3 reads TGTGCCAGCAGCCCCCAGGGTCGTACATCCTACGAGCAGTACTTC. Full variable domain (rest looked up from reference TRBV7-2 and TRBJ2-7): GAGVSQSPSNKVTEKGKDVELRCDPISGHTALYWYRQSLGQGLEFLIYFQGNSAPDKSGLPSDRFSAERTGGSVSTLTIQRTQQEDSAVYLCASSPQGRTSYEQYFGPGTRLTVT.

This clone was observed once. The V and J genes are TRBV5-6 and TRBJ2-7; 8 bases map to TRBD2. CDR1 is SGHDT and CDR2 is YYEEEE in the germline V gene. Unmatched junction bases numbered 8, after V lost 1 base and J lost 5 bases. The CDR3 consists of 15 residues. In nucleotides, the CDR3 is TGTGCCAGCAGCTTGATAAGCCGGGGGGGCGACGAGCAGTACTTC. Its translation is CASSLISRGGDEQYF.

This chain connects TRBV6-5 to TRBJ2-5, with unresolved D. The V gene's germline CDR1 is MNHEY and CDR2 SVGAGI. V was pared by 7 bases and J by 4 bases, with 10 bases between. This CDR3 comprises 12 residues. This CDR3 is CASMGSSETQYF. CDR3 bases: TGTGCCAGCATGGGCAGTTCAGAGACCCAGTACTTC.

The V and J genes are TRBV6-2 or TRBV6-3 and TRBJ2-1; TRBD2 agrees at 9 bases. With V trimmed by 5 bases and J by 0 bases, 8 bases remained unmatched. Germline V CDR1 and CDR2: MNHEY, SVGEGT. CDR3 length equals 17 residues. CDR3 sequence reads: CASSALGSGSSYNEQFF. The DNA of the CDR3 is TGTGCCAGCAGTGCCCTTGGTAGCGGGAGCTCCTACAATGAGCAGTTCTTC.

The CDR3 DNA is TGTGCCACCAGCAGAGATGGCAGAGGAAACACCATATATTTT. Amino acid sequence: CATSRDGRGNTIYF. V gene TRBV15 combines with J gene TRBJ1-3, with D uncertain. CDR1 LNHNV and CDR2 YYDKDF come from the germline V gene (reference sequence). The CDR3 is 14 amino acids. V was cut by 0 bases and J by 4 bases, with 7 bases left in between.